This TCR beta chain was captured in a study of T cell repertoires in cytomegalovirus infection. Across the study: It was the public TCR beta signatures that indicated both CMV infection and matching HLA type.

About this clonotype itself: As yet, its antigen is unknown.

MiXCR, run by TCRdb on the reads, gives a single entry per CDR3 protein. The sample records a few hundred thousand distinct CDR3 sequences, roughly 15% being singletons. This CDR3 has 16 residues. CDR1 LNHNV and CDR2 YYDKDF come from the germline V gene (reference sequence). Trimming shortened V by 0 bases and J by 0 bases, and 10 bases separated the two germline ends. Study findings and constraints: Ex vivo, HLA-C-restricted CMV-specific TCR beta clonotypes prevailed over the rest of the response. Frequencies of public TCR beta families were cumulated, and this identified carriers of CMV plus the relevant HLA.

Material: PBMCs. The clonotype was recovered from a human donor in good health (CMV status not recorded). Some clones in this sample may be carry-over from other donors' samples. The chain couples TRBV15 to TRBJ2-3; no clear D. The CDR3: CATSREGGFSTDTQYF. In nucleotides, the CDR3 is TGTGCCACCAGCAGAGAGGGTGGCTTCAGCACAGATACGCAGTATTTT. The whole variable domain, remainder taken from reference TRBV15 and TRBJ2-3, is DAMVIQNPRYQVTQFGKPVTLSCSQTLNHNVMYWYQQKSSQAPKLLFHYYDKDFNNEADTPDNFQSRRPNTSFCFLDIRSPGLGDTAMYLCATSREGGFSTDTQYFGPGTRLTVL.